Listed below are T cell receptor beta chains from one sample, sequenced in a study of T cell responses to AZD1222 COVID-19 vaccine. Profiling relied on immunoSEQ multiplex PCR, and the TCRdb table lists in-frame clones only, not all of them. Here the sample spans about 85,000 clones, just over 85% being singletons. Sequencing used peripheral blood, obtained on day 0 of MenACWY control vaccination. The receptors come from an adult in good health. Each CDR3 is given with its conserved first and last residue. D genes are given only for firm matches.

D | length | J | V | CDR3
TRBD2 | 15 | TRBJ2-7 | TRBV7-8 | CASSPGTSADYEQYF
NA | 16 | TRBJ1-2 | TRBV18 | CASSQVEERANYGYTF
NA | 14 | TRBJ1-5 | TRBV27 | CASSFSQGNQPQHF
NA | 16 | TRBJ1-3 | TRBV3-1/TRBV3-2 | CASSQDSDSSGNTIYF
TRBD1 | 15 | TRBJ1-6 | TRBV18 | CASSPRQGDNSPLHF
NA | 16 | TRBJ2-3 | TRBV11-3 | CASSPRGGLPPDTQYF
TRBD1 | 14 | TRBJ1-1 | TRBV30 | CAWSLGTVNTEAFF
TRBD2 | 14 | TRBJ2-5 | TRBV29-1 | CSVGLAGGPETQYF
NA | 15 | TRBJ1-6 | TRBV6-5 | CASSYSGGDSSPLHF
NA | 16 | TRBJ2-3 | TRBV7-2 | CASSLNFGASTDTQYF
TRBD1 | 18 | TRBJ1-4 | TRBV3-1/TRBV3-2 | CASSQEFPRQGLNEKLFF
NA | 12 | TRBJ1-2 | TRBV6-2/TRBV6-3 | CASSYSSKDYTF
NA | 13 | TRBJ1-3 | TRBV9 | CASSVDPGNTIYF
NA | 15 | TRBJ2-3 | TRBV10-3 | CAITVSGGNTDTQYF
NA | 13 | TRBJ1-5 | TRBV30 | CAWSLEAGRPQHF
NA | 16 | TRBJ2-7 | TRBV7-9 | CASSEGLQKSSYEQYF
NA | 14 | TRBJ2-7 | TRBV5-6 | CASSLPGIAYEQYF
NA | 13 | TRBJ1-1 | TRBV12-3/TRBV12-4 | CASSLFGNTEAFF
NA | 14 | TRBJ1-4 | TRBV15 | CATSRVVRSEKLFF
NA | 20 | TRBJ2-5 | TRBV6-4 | CASSVKVELPERTGRETQYF
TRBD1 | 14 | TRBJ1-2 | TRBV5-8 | CASGLQGNPYGYTF
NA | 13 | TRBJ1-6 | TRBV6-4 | CASSDVVNSPLHF
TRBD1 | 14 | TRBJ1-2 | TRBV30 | CAWTLDRDNYGYTF
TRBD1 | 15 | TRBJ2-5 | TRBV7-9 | CASSSVRGQQETQYF
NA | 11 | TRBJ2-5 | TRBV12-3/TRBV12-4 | CASSLRETQYF
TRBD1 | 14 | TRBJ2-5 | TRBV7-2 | CASSQGQIQETQYF
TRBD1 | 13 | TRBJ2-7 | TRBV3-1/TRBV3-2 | CASSPRTGDEQYF
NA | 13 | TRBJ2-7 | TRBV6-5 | CASSYIRDGEQYF
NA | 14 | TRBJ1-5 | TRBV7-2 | CASSRLGLSQPQHF
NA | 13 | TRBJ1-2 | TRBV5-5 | CASSLKGGDGYTF
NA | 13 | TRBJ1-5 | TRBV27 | CASSLGYNQPQHF
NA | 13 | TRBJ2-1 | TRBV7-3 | CASSLTAEGEQFF
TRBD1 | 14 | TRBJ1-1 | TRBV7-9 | CASRAGQGFTEAFF
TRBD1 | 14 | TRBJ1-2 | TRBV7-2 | CASSSGTGVYGYTF
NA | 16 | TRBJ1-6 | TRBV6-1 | CASSEGPGGNNSPLHF
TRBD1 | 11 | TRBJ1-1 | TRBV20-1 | CSALGQAGAFF
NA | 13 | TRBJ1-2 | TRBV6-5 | CASSLQENYGYTF
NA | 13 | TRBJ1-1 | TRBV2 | CASSERQGPEAFF
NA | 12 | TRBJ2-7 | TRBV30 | CAWSPGWHEQYF
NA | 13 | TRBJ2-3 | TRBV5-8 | CASSPTGTDTQYF
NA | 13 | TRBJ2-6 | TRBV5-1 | CASRDPGANVLTF
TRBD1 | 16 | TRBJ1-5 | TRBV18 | CASSPLDRGVNQPQHF
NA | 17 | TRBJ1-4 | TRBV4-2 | CASSRLRERPTNEKLFF
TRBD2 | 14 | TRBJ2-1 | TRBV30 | CAWSVLAGVNEQFF
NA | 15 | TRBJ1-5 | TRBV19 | CASSIDRSYNQPQHF
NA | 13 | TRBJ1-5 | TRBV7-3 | CASSLTVVQPQHF
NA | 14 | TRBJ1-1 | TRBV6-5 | CASSPLYGGTEAFF